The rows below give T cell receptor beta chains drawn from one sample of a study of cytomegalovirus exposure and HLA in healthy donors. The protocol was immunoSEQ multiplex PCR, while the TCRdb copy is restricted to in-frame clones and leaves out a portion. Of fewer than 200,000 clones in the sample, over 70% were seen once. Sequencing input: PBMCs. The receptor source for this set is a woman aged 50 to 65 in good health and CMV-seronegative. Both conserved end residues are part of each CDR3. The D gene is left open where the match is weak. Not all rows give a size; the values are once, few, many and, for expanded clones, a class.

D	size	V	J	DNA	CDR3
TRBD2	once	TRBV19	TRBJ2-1	TGTGCCAGTAGTCGACCGGGACTAGCGGGAAACAATGAGCAGTTCTTC	CASSRPGLAGNNEQFF
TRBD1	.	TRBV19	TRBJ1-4	TGTGCCAGTAGCCCCGGGACAGGGGCTCTAGCAACTAATGAAAAACTGTTTTTT	CASSPGTGALATNEKLFF
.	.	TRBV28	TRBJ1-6	TGTGCCAGCAGTTTAACGCTCCCGCGGGGGGCAGGGGTCCTCCATTCACCCCTCCACTTT	CASSLTLPRGAGVLHSPLHF
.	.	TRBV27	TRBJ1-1	TGTGCCAGCAGGATTGACAGGCTGAACACTGAAGCTTTCTTT	CASRIDRLNTEAFF
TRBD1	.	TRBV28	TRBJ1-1	TGTGCCAGCAGTTCAACTTCGGGACAGGGGTCGGTTACTGAAGCTTTCTTT	CASSSTSGQGSVTEAFF
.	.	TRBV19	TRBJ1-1	TGTGCCAGCAGCGACCCGGGGGGCCCCGCCACTGAAGCTTTCTTT	CASSDPGGPATEAFF
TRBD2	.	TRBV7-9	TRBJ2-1	TGCGGTGGGACTAGCGGGGGGGCCGGCGACCTCAATGAGCAGTTCTTC	CGGTSGGAGDLNEQFF
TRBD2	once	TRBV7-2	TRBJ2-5	TGTGCCAGCAGCTTTGTGTTAGCGGGGGGGCCTGGGGAGACCCAGTACTTC	CASSFVLAGGPGETQYF
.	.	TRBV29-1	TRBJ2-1	TGCAGCGTTGTCCAGGGTTCGATCCCCTACAATGAGCAGTTCTTC	CSVVQGSIPYNEQFF
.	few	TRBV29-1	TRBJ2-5	TGCAGCGTTGAAGTCGGACTAACAGACCAAGAGACCCAGTACTTC	CSVEVGLTDQETQYF
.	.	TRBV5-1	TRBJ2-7	TGCGCCAGCAGCCCTACCCAACAGTCTACCTACGAGCAGTACTTC	CASSPTQQSTYEQYF
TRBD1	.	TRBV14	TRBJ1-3	TGTGCCAGCAGCCCCTCTCGGACAGGGGGCTTCTCTGGAAACACCATATATTTT	CASSPSRTGGFSGNTIYF
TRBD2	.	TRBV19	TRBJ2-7	TGTGCCAGTACCCTAGCCGGCGGGGGTTACGAGCAGTACTTC	CASTLAGGGYEQYF
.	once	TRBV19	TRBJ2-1	TGTGCCAGTAGTATTATGGGGAGACGGAAGTTCTTC	CASSIMGRRKFF
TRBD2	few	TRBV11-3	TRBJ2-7	TGTGCCAGCAGCCGTTCGAGAAGCGAAGCGGGAGCCTTTTCCTACGAGCAGTACTTC	CASSRSRSEAGAFSYEQYF
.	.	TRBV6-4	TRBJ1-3	TGTGCCAGCAGGACCGGGAAGGAAAACTCTGGAAACACCATATATTTT	CASRTGKENSGNTIYF
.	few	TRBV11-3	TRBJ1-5	TGTGCCAGCAGCTTAAAGCCAGGGAGGGTGGAGCAGCCCCAGCATTTT	CASSLKPGRVEQPQHF
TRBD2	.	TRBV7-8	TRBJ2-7	TGTGCCAGCAGCCCTAAGGGACTACCCTCCGAGCAGTACTTC	CASSPKGLPSEQYF
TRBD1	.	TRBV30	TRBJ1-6	TGTGCCTGGAGTGTATGGGACAGCAGCTCCTATAATTCACCCCTCCACTTT	CAWSVWDSSSYNSPLHF
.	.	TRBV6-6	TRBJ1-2	TGTGCCAGCAGTCAAGGACCGGGAGTGGATGGCTACACCTTC	CASSQGPGVDGYTF